This T cell receptor (beta chain) was recovered during a study of blood T cells in healthy people across ages. Study-level findings and limits: Measured against age, TCR beta diversity per million T cells decreased in a roughly linear manner.

A J-beta primer mix and a sample-barcoded 5' primer were used in a second PCR of roughly 7 to 12 cycles. With 12 random nucleotides, a template-switch adaptor tagged each individual cDNA molecule. TCRdb processed the 5' RACE reads anew with MiXCR; each CDR3 protein has one entry. The sample has some 760,000 distinct CDR3 sequences, around 25% seen once. Looked up from germline, CDR1 is DFQATT and CDR2 is SNEGSKA (reference sequence). The V end lost 6 bases, the J end lost 2 bases, and 10 bases lay between the germline ends. CDR3 length: 13 residues. Remarks on this clonotype: Its antigen remains unidentified.

Another study also made use of these data, one on T cells of mothers and their children. According to that study: Mothers yielded over 9 million CDR3 reads, children 2.5 million to 3.5 million each. Slightly, though not significantly, more overlap was seen in related than in unrelated mother-child pairs.

The sequencing sample was made of blood. The chain recombines TRBV20-1 with TRBJ2-2, with D tentatively TRBD1 or TRBD2 (7 bases each). The sequence was collected from a boy aged 5-17 years in good health. The CDR3: CSARGGNTGELFF. The CDR3 coding sequence is TGCAGTGCCAGGGGGGGAAACACCGGGGAGCTGTTTTTT.